These 16 T cell receptor beta chains were sequenced from one sample in a study of control samples from healthy donors and cancer patients. Repertoires were generated with immunoSEQ multiplex PCR, while TCRdb's copy carries only in-frame clones and drops some. The table has tens of thousands of clones, about 88% seen once; the top ten hold around 15%. The sample taken for sequencing was blood. The receptors derive from a woman in her seventies in good health.

This clone has just a few counts. V and J are TRBV7-3 and TRBJ1-1; no clear D. Trimming removed 2 bases at V and 1 base at J, with 5 bases between. The CDR3 is 13 amino acids. Germline CDR1 reads SGHTA; CDR2 reads FQGTGA. DNA of the CDR3: TGTGCCAGCAGCTTACCCGGGAACACTGAAGCTTTCTTT. Translating gives CASSLPGNTEAFF.

The chain recombines TRBV11-3 with TRBJ2-7; D might be TRBD1 (6 bases). The germline V gene encodes CDR1 SGHNT and CDR2 YENEEA. This CDR3 has 16 amino acids. Trimming stripped 2 bases from V and 6 bases from J, with 20 bases between. The CDR3 protein is CASSLKFGGTPIEQYF. As DNA, the CDR3 is TGTGCCAGCAGCTTAAAGTTTGGGGGCACCCCTATCGAGCAGTACTTC.

This chain links TRBV5-1 with TRBJ1-6; TRBD1 is a possible D gene (6 bases). Germline CDR1 and CDR2: SGHRS and YFSETQ. The CDR3 spans 14 residues. V was clipped by 4 bases and J by 8 bases, with 13 bases between them. The CDR3, as DNA: TGCGCCAGCAGCCTTAAGGGGGTGGATTCACCCCTCCACTTT. It is translated as CASSLKGVDSPLHF.

V usage is TRBV5-8 and J usage is TRBJ2-1; 7 nucleotides agree with TRBD2. Per the germline V gene, CDR1 is SGHTS and CDR2 is YDEGEE. The CDR3 runs 13 residues. Trimming took 1 base from V and 8 from J; bases not matched to a gene: 3. The CDR3 is CASSLWGGDEQFF. The DNA for the CDR3 is TGTGCCAGCAGCTTGTGGGGGGGAGATGAGCAGTTCTTC.

V usage is TRBV28 and J usage is TRBJ2-6; D perhaps matches TRBD1 (5 bases). V was cut by 7 bases and J by 4 bases, with 11 bases left in between. Germline V gene data show CDR1 as MDHEN and CDR2 as SYDVKM. The CDR3 is 14 amino acids. The CDR3 region is CASNPGSGANVLTF. CDR3 nucleotide sequence: TGTGCCAGCAATCCAGGGTCCGGGGCCAACGTCCTGACTTTC.

The chain carries TRBV6-4 and TRBJ2-3; 8 positions agree with TRBD2. The V and J ends lost 0 bases and 2 bases, in that order; junction bases with no gene match: 1. This CDR3 has 15 amino acids. Germline V lookup: CDR1 MRHNA, CDR2 SNTAGT. The DNA for the CDR3 is TGTGCCAGCAGTGACTCCGGGGGGGCCACAGATACGCAGTATTTT. Amino acid sequence: CASSDSGGATDTQYF.

This clone was detected only a few times. The chain has TRBV3-1 (or the pseudogene TRBV3-2) and TRBJ2-7; D gene ambiguous. In germline, CDR1 is LGHDT, CDR2 YNNKEL (reference sequence). This CDR3 spans 13 amino acids. Trimming removed 3 bases from V and 4 bases from J, with 10 bases in between. This CDR3 reads CASSQGPVYEQYF. The DNA of the CDR3 is TGTGCCAGCAGCCAGGGCCCTGTATACGAGCAGTACTTC.

The gene calls are TRBV19 and TRBJ1-5; weak D call: TRBD1 (5 bases). CDR1 and CDR2 from the germline V gene are LNHDA and SQIVND (reference sequence). With 8 bases removed from V and 2 bases from J, the gap between germline ends came to 19 bases. The length of the CDR3 is 16 residues. The CDR3 nucleotides are TGTGCCAGTCAGTACAGGAAATTAAGTGGCAATCAGCCCCAGCATTTT. Translating it yields CASQYRKLSGNQPQHF.

The chain uses TRBV7-9 and TRBJ2-1; 7 bases align to TRBD1. Germline lookup yields CDR1 SEHNR and CDR2 FQNEAQ (reference sequence). The V gene end was trimmed by 6 bases and the J gene end by 7 bases; junction bases not matched to a gene: 12. This CDR3 contains 15 residues. The CDR3 reads CASSSRDRLLNEQFF. In DNA form, the CDR3 reads TGTGCCAGCAGTTCCCGGGACAGACTTTTGAATGAGCAGTTCTTC.

The chain carries TRBV5-8 and TRBJ2-1; 13 nucleotides align to TRBD2. After removal of 4 bases from V and 7 bases from J, the junction contained 5 bases not matched to a gene. In germline, CDR1 is SGHTS, CDR2 YDEGEE. CDR3 length: 15 amino acids. Here the CDR3 DNA reads TGTGCCAGCAGCCCAGGGACTAGCGGGACAAATGAGCAGTTCTTC. Its protein product is CASSPGTSGTNEQFF.

The chain combines TRBV19 with TRBJ1-2; D perhaps matches TRBD1 (5 bases). CDR3 length: 15 residues. V was shortened by 1 base and J by 2 bases, with 11 bases between the two germline ends. Germline V gene data show CDR1 as LNHDA and CDR2 as SQIVND (reference sequence). The CDR3 region is CASSIVGGTNYGYTF. The CDR3 bases are TGTGCCAGTAGTATAGTCGGGGGGACGAACTATGGCTACACCTTC.

This chain links TRBV11-3 with TRBJ2-3; 10 bases agree with TRBD1. CDR1 is SGHNT, CDR2 YENEEA, per germline. The CDR3 runs to 16 residues. With V trimmed by 1 base and J by 5 bases, 6 bases remained unmatched. CDR3 bases: TGTGCCAGCAGCTTAGGAGGCGGACAGGGGGAAGATACGCAGTATTTT. This encodes CASSLGGGQGEDTQYF.

The CDR3 DNA is TGTGCCAGCAGAGGGGAAATGCAGTATTTT. This sequence encodes CASRGEMQYF. The rearrangement uses TRBV25-1 and TRBJ2-3, with a weak D call TRBD1 (5 bases). The CDR3 loop spans 10 amino acids. Germline assignment: CDR1 MGHDK and CDR2 SYGVNS. The ends were cut back, 6 bases at V and 11 bases at J, with 9 bases in the middle.

The rearrangement uses TRBV7-2 and TRBJ2-1; TRBD2 is a possible D gene (5 bases). CDR3 length equals 16 residues. Germline values: CDR1 SGHTA, CDR2 FQGNSA. V shed 5 bases and J shed 8 bases, with 22 bases lying between them. The CDR3 DNA follows: TGTGCCAGCAGCACCCAACTAGGAGGTTCTACCCATGAGCAGTTCTTC. This sequence encodes CASSTQLGGSTHEQFF.

The gene calls are TRBV7-2 and TRBJ1-2, with 12 bases fitting TRBD1. Trimming at V came to 3 bases and at J to 3 bases, leaving 2 bases not matched to a gene. This CDR3 is built from 15 residues. CDR1 is SGHTA and CDR2 is FQGNSA in the germline V gene. The CDR3 DNA is TGTGCCAGCAGCTTCGGGACAGGGGGCGACTATGGCTACACCTTC. Translating it yields CASSFGTGGDYGYTF.

The rearrangement joins TRBV7-2 to TRBJ2-1; TRBD2 matches 11 bases. Germline CDR1 SGHTA, CDR2 FQGNSA. Germline trimming cut 5 bases from V and 0 bases from J; bases unmatched to any gene: 6. There are 17 residues in the CDR3. CDR3 bases: TGTGCCAGCAGCCTCAGACTAGCGGGAAGCTCCTACAATGAGCAGTTCTTC. Its translation is CASSLRLAGSSYNEQFF.